Reported below is one T cell receptor beta chain. The antigen is undetermined. Amplification of TCR alpha and beta CDR3 regions from RNA used iRepertoire nested multiplex PCR. Input was roughly 95-400 ng of tissue mRNA or PBMC total RNA. A single record per CDR3 protein comes from TCRdb applying MiXCR to the multiplex PCR reads. The repertoire consists of 160,000 or so distinct CDR3 sequences, with roughly two fifths occurring once and the leading ten covering 4% to 6.5%. The CDR3 consists of 14 residues. Germline-derived CDR1 and CDR2 are LNHDA and SQIVND (reference sequence). Trimming took 4 bases from V and 2 from J, leaving 12 bases between them. These data come from a study of glioma-infiltrating T cells. Whole-study findings and limits: Only very few CDR3 sequences appeared in both tissue and blood. Above-expected tissue-blood divergence occurred in all gliomas, most in low-grade ones.

The rearrangement uses TRBV19 and TRBJ2-7; D might be TRBD2 (5 bases). The receptor was isolated from a human donor with low-grade glioma or glioblastoma, undergoing nonglioma brain surgery, or in good health (not recorded which). The sample consisted of glioma tissue, nonneoplastic brain tissue, or PBMCs (not recorded which). CDR3 nucleotides: TGTGCCAGTAGTACCGCCGGGATAGCCTACGAGCAGTACTTC. Its translation is CASSTAGIAYEQYF.